The 23 T cell receptor beta chains below all came from one sample that was sequenced in a study of blood T cell repertoires in COVID-19. Method: immunoSEQ multiplex PCR; TCRdb's copy keeps in-frame clones and lacks some. The profile covers about 180,000 clones, with 82% appearing a single time and about 10% taken by the ten largest. The source material was peripheral blood. Source of these receptors: a woman aged 80 or older with active or convalescent COVID-19.

This clone was recorded a few times. This chain links TRBV5-6 with TRBJ2-3, with a possible D match to TRBD2 (6 bases). Trimming took off 6 bases at V and 4 bases at J, with 12 bases between the two ends. Germline lookup yields CDR1 SGHDT and CDR2 YYEEEE. The CDR3 has 13 residues. The CDR3 loop is CASIYGSSDTQYF. In DNA form, the CDR3 reads TGTGCCAGCATTTACGGGAGTTCAGATACGCAGTATTTT.

The rearrangement joins TRBV5-1 to TRBJ1-6; 7 bases align to TRBD1. The CDR3 sequence is 15 residues long. With V trimmed by 0 bases and J by 10 bases, 7 bases remained unmatched. Per the germline V gene, CDR1 is SGHRS and CDR2 is YFSETQ. The CDR3 here is CASSLGQGYHSPLHF. The DNA of the CDR3 is TGCGCCAGCAGCTTGGGACAGGGATATCACTCACCCCTCCACTTT.

The V gene is TRBV9, the J gene TRBJ2-4; weak D call: TRBD1 (5 bases). CDR3 length: 15 amino acids. Trimming removed 0 bases at V and 6 bases at J, with 13 bases between. Germline V gives CDR1 SGDLS, CDR2 YYNGEE. This CDR3 is CASSVGRQTPNIQYF. In DNA, the CDR3 is TGTGCCAGCAGCGTAGGGAGACAGACACCAAACATTCAGTACTTC.

CDR3 in amino acids: CASSADTGVQGDEQYF. The CDR3 nucleotides read TGTGCCAGCAGCGCAGATACAGGGGTTCAGGGCGACGAGCAGTACTTC. V and J are TRBV9 and TRBJ2-7; 7 bases map to TRBD1. Germline loops: CDR1 SGDLS, CDR2 YYNGEE. V was clipped by 3 bases and J by 5 bases; unmatched bases: 14. CDR3 size: 16 residues.

The chain joins TRBV7-9 to TRBJ2-5; 7 bases fit TRBD1. Germline lookup yields CDR1 SEHNR and CDR2 FQNEAQ (reference sequence). V lost 1 base to trimming and J lost 5 bases; unmatched junction nucleotides: 4. The CDR3 length is 14 residues. The CDR3 DNA follows: TGTGCCAGCAGCTTAGGACAGGGTGCGGAGACCCAGTACTTC. It is translated as CASSLGQGAETQYF.

The chain combines TRBV9 with TRBJ2-7; D is ambiguous. The germline gives CDR1 SGDLS, CDR2 YYNGEE. The CDR3 contains 13 residues. Trimming took off 0 bases at V and 5 bases at J, with 9 bases between the two ends. The CDR3 bases are TGTGCCAGCAGCGTAGCGTCGGAGAACGAGCAGTACTTC. Protein sequence: CASSVASENEQYF.

The chain recombines TRBV3-1 (or the pseudogene TRBV3-2) with TRBJ2-7, with 9 bases that match TRBD2. The CDR3 covers 16 residues. Germline V gives CDR1 LGHDT, CDR2 YNNKEL (reference sequence). The V gene end was trimmed by 0 bases and the J gene end by 7 bases; junction bases not matched to a gene: 10. The CDR3 spells CASSQEGGRALIEQYF. The CDR3 coding sequence is TGTGCCAGCAGCCAAGAGGGCGGGAGGGCTTTGATTGAGCAGTACTTC.

The chain is built from TRBV19 and TRBJ2-2, with D possibly TRBD2 on 7 matching bases. The CDR3 is made up of 15 amino acids. Trimming pared 3 bases from V and 5 bases from J, leaving 13 bases between. Germline CDR1 and CDR2: LNHDA and SQIVND (reference sequence). In DNA form, the CDR3 reads TGTGCCAGTAGTATTGTGGGAGGGGGTACCGGGGAGCTGTTTTTT. This translates into CASSIVGGGTGELFF.

This clone was picked up a small number of times. This chain uses TRBV7-3 with TRBJ2-2, with D tentatively TRBD2 (6 bases). The V and J ends lost 5 bases and 2 bases respectively, with 12 bases between them. Germline-derived CDR1 and CDR2 are SGHTA and FQGTGA. This CDR3 comprises 15 residues. Here the CDR3 reads CASSRSGLNTGELFF. CDR3 nucleotides: TGTGCCAGCAGCCGCAGCGGGCTTAACACCGGGGAGCTGTTTTTT.

The chain joins TRBV15 to TRBJ2-1; 7 nucleotides match TRBD2. The CDR3 runs to 15 residues. J gave up 4 bases and V 5 bases, and 8 bases lay outside the gene matches. CDR1 and CDR2 from the germline V gene are LNHNV and YYDKDF (reference sequence). This CDR3 is CATSSSAGAYNEQFF. Here the CDR3 DNA reads TGTGCCACCAGCTCCTCGGCGGGAGCTTACAATGAGCAGTTCTTC.

The chain recombines TRBV7-2 with TRBJ1-1, with D hard to call. Germline CDR1 is SGHTA and CDR2 is FQGNSA. Trimming stripped 5 bases from V and 1 base from J, with 14 bases between. The CDR3 has 15 residues. In DNA, the CDR3 is TGTGCCAGCAGCCCCGCGCGGAGGGAGAACACTGAAGCTTTCTTT. Residues: CASSPARRENTEAFF. Using reference TRBV7-2 and TRBJ1-1 for the parts outside the CDR3, the full variable domain is GAGVSQSPSNKVTEKGKDVELRCDPISGHTALYWYRQSLGQGLEFLIYFQGNSAPDKSGLPSDRFSAERTGGSVSTLTIQRTQQEDSAVYLCASSPARRENTEAFFGQGTRLTVV.

The chain recombines TRBV25-1 with TRBJ1-2, with TRBD1 matching over 9 bases. The V and J ends lost 6 bases and 5 bases, in that order; junction bases with no gene match: 4. The CDR3 length is 13 residues. CDR1 is MGHDK and CDR2 is SYGVNS in the germline V gene. CDR3 nucleotides: TGTGCCAGCAGACAGGGGGCACGATATGGCTACACCTTC. The encoded protein is CASRQGARYGYTF.

V and J are TRBV27 and TRBJ2-7; 9 nucleotides align to TRBD2. The length of the CDR3 is 16 residues. Trimming removed 3 bases from V and 3 bases from J; junction bases left unmatched: 9. Germline-derived CDR1 and CDR2 are MNHEY and SMNVEV (reference sequence). The DNA of the CDR3 is TGTGCCAGCAGTTTCGGGTTTGCTAGCGGGAACTACGAGCAGTACTTC. Translating gives CASSFGFASGNYEQYF.

The V gene is TRBV5-8, the J gene TRBJ2-5; TRBD2 agrees at 8 bases. V lost 3 bases and J lost 4; bases outside the gene matches: 8. Germline CDR1 SGHTS, CDR2 YDEGEE. This CDR3 has 15 amino acids. CDR3 DNA: TGTGCCAGCAGCTCCAGCGGGAGCGAGGGAGAGACCCAGTACTTC. Its translation: CASSSSGSEGETQYF.

The rearrangement uses TRBV2 and TRBJ1-5, with a weak D call TRBD1 (5 bases). Germline V gene data show CDR1 as SNHLY and CDR2 as FYNNEI. Trimming cost V 3 bases and J 10 bases, with 13 bases left between them. The CDR3 is 13 amino acids. The CDR3 DNA is TGTGCCAGCAGTGACGGGCAGGGCCTACCCCAGCATTTT. As protein: CASSDGQGLPQHF.

The chain employs TRBV6-5 and TRBJ1-1, with D maybe TRBD1 (6 bases). Germline CDR1 MNHEY, CDR2 SVGAGI. This CDR3 is 15 amino acids long. V was pared by 8 bases and J by 5 bases, with 21 bases between. In DNA form, the CDR3 reads TGTGCCAGCCGGTATTGGAACAGGGTGACAACTGAAGCTTTCTTT. This encodes CASRYWNRVTTEAFF.

This clone has just one count. The V call is TRBV9, the J call TRBJ1-1; 10 bases are a match to TRBD1. With V trimmed by 2 bases and J by 2 bases, 3 bases remained unmatched. Germline values: CDR1 SGDLS, CDR2 YYNGEE. This CDR3 has 15 amino acids. The CDR3 DNA reads TGTGCCAGCAGCGTGGGGACAGGGGCCAACACTGAAGCTTTCTTT. It specifies CASSVGTGANTEAFF. Full variable domain (missing parts from reference TRBV9 and TRBJ1-1): DSGVTQTPKHLITATGQRVTLRCSPRSGDLSVYWYQQSLDQGLQFLIQYYNGEERAKGNILERFSAQQFPDLHSELNLSSLELGDSALYFCASSVGTGANTEAFFGQGTRLTVV.

The chain links TRBV2 to TRBJ2-7; 7 nucleotides match TRBD2. The CDR3 is 13 amino acids. V was clipped by 6 bases and J by 0 bases; unmatched bases: 2. Germline CDR1 is SNHLY and CDR2 is FYNNEI. The CDR3 region has the DNA TGTGCCAGCAGCTGGACTAGCTCCTACGAGCAGTACTTC. Protein sequence: CASSWTSSYEQYF.

The rearrangement joins TRBV10-3 to TRBJ2-7, with TRBD1 matching 7 bases. There are 14 residues in the CDR3. Germline V gene sequence: CDR1 ENHRY, CDR2 SYGVKD. V gave up 6 bases and J gave up 2 bases; unmatched junction bases: 7. The CDR3 is CAISAGTVAYEQYF. CDR3 in DNA: TGTGCCATCAGCGCAGGGACAGTAGCCTACGAGCAGTACTTC.

The rearrangement joins TRBV9 to TRBJ1-2, with D perhaps matching TRBD1 (6 bases). Trimming removed 3 bases from V and 2 bases from J, with 17 bases in between. Germline V lookup: CDR1 SGDLS, CDR2 YYNGEE. This CDR3 region has 16 residues. CDR3 sequence reads: CASSGPRRGSNYGYTF. In DNA, the CDR3 is TGTGCCAGCAGCGGGCCCCGCAGGGGTTCCAACTATGGCTACACCTTC. Filled out from reference TRBV9 and TRBJ1-2, the complete variable domain reads DSGVTQTPKHLITATGQRVTLRCSPRSGDLSVYWYQQSLDQGLQFLIQYYNGEERAKGNILERFSAQQFPDLHSELNLSSLELGDSALYFCASSGPRRGSNYGYTFGSGTRLTVV.

The gene calls are TRBV29-1 and TRBJ1-3, with D perhaps TRBD1 (6 bases). The CDR3 length is 13 residues. The germline V gene has CDR1 SQVTM and CDR2 ANQGSEA. V lost 1 base to trimming and J lost 8 bases, with 12 bases between them. The CDR3 DNA sequence: TGCAGCGTTGAAGGGGACAAGGCAGACACCATATATTTT. Its protein product is CSVEGDKADTIYF.

This rearrangement joins TRBV10-2 to TRBJ2-5, with 9 bases aligning to TRBD1. The ends lost 6 bases at V and 5 bases at J; junction bases unmatched: 4. Germline CDR1 is WSHSY and CDR2 is SAAADI. The CDR3 is 13 residues long. CDR3 nucleotide sequence: TGCGCCAGCAGCGGGACAGGGTATGAGACCCAGTACTTC. It yields the protein CASSGTGYETQYF.

The table lists this clone with a few counts. The gene calls are TRBV11-2 and TRBJ2-2, with a weak D call TRBD2 (6 bases). Per the germline V gene, CDR1 is SGHAT and CDR2 is FQNNGV. Trimming removed 8 bases from V and 3 bases from J, with 13 bases in between. The CDR3 extends over 14 amino acids. CDR3 coding DNA: TGTGCCAGCCAACTCCGGGAGTACACCGGGGAGCTGTTTTTT. Protein sequence: CASQLREYTGELFF.